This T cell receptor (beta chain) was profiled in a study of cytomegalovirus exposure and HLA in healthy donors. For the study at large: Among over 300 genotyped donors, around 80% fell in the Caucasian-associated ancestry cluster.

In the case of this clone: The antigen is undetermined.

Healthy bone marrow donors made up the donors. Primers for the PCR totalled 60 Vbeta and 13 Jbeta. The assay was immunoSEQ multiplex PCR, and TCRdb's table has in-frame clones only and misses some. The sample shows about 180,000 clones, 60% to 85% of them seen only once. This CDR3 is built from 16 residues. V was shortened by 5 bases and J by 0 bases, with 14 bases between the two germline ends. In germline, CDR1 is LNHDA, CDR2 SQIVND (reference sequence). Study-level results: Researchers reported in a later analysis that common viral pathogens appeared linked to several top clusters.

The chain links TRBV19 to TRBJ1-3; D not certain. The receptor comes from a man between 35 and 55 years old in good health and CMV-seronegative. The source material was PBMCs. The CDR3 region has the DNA TGTGCCAGTAGTCCCCAGCGATTCCTCTCTGGAAACACCATATATTTT. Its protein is CASSPQRFLSGNTIYF.